The present T cell receptor beta chain was sequenced within a study of CD8+CD57+ T cells in acquired aplastic anemia. Overall study: Yields of DNA that came from sorted CD4+ and CD8+ cells averaged about 2.9 ug. Study findings and constraints: Patients and controls were not found to differ significantly in CD8+ Simpson's diversity. Sharing between patients and controls was observed for about 27 CD8+ CDR3 sequences.

As regards this clonotype: Its antigen is unknown. At one boundary the junction diverges from the germline segment, which might be a read error.

Template material for TCR beta VDJ and CDR3 profiling consisted of genomic DNA. TCRdb passed the reads through MiXCR, listing each CDR3 protein once. In the table there are about 400,000 distinct CDR3 sequences, 60% to 80% of which are singletons. CDR3 length: 15 residues. The germline CDR1 and CDR2 sequences are SGHRS and YFSETQ. The clonotype was recovered from a human donor in good health, serving as a control. The sequenced sample consisted of sorted CD4+, CD8+, or CD8+CD57+ T cells (not recorded which) from PBMCs. V gene TRBV5-1 combines with J gene TRBJ1-6, with D possibly TRBD1 on 5 matching bases. CDR3 amino acids: CASSLMGGGVSPLHF. For the CDR3, the DNA is TGTGCCAGCAGCTTAATGGGGGGGGGGGTTTCACCCCTCCACTTT.